The 9 T cell receptor beta chains in this list originate from one sample, sequenced in a study of T-cell reconstitution after alpha-beta-depleted transplantation in children. The library targeted TCRbeta and was prepared with unique molecular identifiers. Via MiXCR, TCRdb re-called the PCR reads, giving one row per CDR3 protein. The table lists 450,000 to 700,000 distinct CDR3 sequences, around 27% of them singletons. The specimen was PBMCs, collected before TCRalphabeta/CD19-depleted stem cell transplant. Receptors originate from a boy younger than two with Wiskott-Aldrich syndrome, due to receive a stem cell transplant.

A word on this clonotype: Germline is not matched at one junction end, which may reflect a read error. The chain combines TRBV29-1 with TRBJ2-7; D is uncertain. Germline V gene sequence: CDR1 SQVTM, CDR2 ANQGSEA. This CDR3 spans 11 amino acids. The DNA for the CDR3 is TGCAGCATTGACGGTCCTCACGAGCAGTACTTC. This sequence encodes CSIDGPHEQYF.

The V and J genes are TRBV3-1 and TRBJ2-3, with 10 bases identical to TRBD2. CDR3 length: 18 residues. Germline CDR1 LGHDT, CDR2 YNNKEL (reference sequence). V lost 3 bases to trimming and J lost 1 base; unmatched junction nucleotides: 10. DNA of the CDR3: TGTGCCAGCAGCCATCACCGAGCGGGAGGGCCGCGCACAGATACGCAGTATTTT. Encoded protein: CASSHHRAGGPRTDTQYF.

The rearrangement joins TRBV20-1 to TRBJ1-4, with 8 bases aligning to TRBD1. The V segment lost 2 bases and the J segment 3 bases; nucleotides outside the gene matches: 8. Germline CDR1 DFQATT, CDR2 SNEGSKA (reference sequence). CDR3 length: 16 residues. The CDR3 here is CSARLRQGAANEKLFF. DNA of the CDR3: TGCAGTGCTAGACTGCGGCAGGGGGCAGCTAATGAAAAACTGTTTTTT.

The rearrangement joins TRBV20-1 to TRBJ2-2; D unclear. CDR1 is DFQATT and CDR2 is SNEGSKA in the germline V gene (reference sequence). V was trimmed by 3 bases and J by 5 bases, leaving 16 bases between them. The CDR3 runs 15 residues. The CDR3 region is CSARQSELPTGELFF. CDR3 nucleotide sequence: TGCAGTGCTAGGCAATCGGAACTGCCAACCGGGGAGCTGTTTTTT.

This clonotype was detected only a few times. The rearrangement links TRBV25-1 to TRBJ1-2; D gene ambiguous. V lost 1 base, J lost 6 bases, and 9 bases lay in between. The CDR3 consists of 13 residues. The germline CDR1 and CDR2 sequences are MGHDK and SYGVNS. CDR3 bases: TGTGCCAGCAGTGAATCCATAGCGGATGGCTACACCTTC. As protein: CASSESIADGYTF.

The chain employs TRBV5-1 and TRBJ2-2, with a possible D match to TRBD1 (5 bases). This CDR3 is 14 amino acids long. Germline-derived CDR1 and CDR2 are SGHRS and YFSETQ. Trimming took 0 bases from V and 7 from J, leaving 10 bases between them. The CDR3 protein is CASSLAGKDGELFF. Written as DNA, the CDR3 is TGCGCCAGCAGCTTGGCAGGGAAGGACGGGGAGCTGTTTTTT.

The V call is TRBV5-1, the J call TRBJ1-1; D possibly corresponds to TRBD1 (5 bases). The CDR3 runs to 14 residues. CDR1 and CDR2 from the germline V gene are SGHRS and YFSETQ. V lost 1 base to trimming and J lost 3 bases, with 10 bases between them. CDR3 bases: TGCGCCAGCAGCTTGTTCGGGGGAGACACTGAAGCTTTCTTT. Its protein product is CASSLFGGDTEAFF.

This chain uses TRBV5-1 with TRBJ2-6; D might be TRBD2 (5 bases). V lost 1 base, J lost 4 bases, and 15 bases lay in between. Looked up from germline, CDR1 is SGHRS and CDR2 is YFSETQ. The CDR3 runs 17 residues. In DNA, the CDR3 is TGCGCCAGCAGCTTGCCTAGAGGGTCGGGAGGGGCCAACGTCCTGACTTTC. As protein: CASSLPRGSGGANVLTF.

This clonotype has only one observation. The genes are TRBV27 and TRBJ1-2, with TRBD1 identical over 7 bases. There are 14 residues in the CDR3. Germline CDR1 is MNHEY and CDR2 is SMNVEV (reference sequence). The V gene end was trimmed by 3 bases and the J gene end by 13 bases; junction bases not matched to a gene: 14. The CDR3 DNA sequence: TGTGCCAGCAGTTTTGTCCGAGGGGGCTGGAGCGCCACCTTC. Residues: CASSFVRGGWSATF.